This T cell receptor beta chain derives from a study of PD-L1 blockade in urothelial cancer. Study overall: Analyzed time points were 3 weeks (second dose) and 6 weeks after therapy began.

The time point: pretreatment peripheral blood. The repertoire was sequenced with immunoSEQ multiplex PCR; TCRdb's copy has only in-frame clones and lacks some. Among 98,000 or so clones, 90% were seen once, and the ten largest hold under 2%. This CDR3 comprises 13 residues. Germline V gives CDR1 SGHAT, CDR2 FQNNGV. Trimming removed 5 bases from V and 3 bases from J, with 8 bases in between. This receptor was taken from a man between 60 and 70 years old with urothelial cancer. J is TRBJ1-5 and V is TRBV11-2, with no clear D. This sample comprised PBMCs, obtained around atezolizumab (anti-PD-L1) treatment. Written as DNA, the CDR3 is TGTGCCAGCAGCCAACAAGACAATCAGCCCCAGCATTTT. Protein: CASSQQDNQPQHF.